The 16 T cell receptor beta chains below all came from one sample that was sequenced in a study of T cell repertoires in cytomegalovirus infection (dated by TCRdb to about 2019). Sequencing used an Illumina HiSeq 1500. TCRdb cleaned the public reads at Q25 with fastp, built clones with MiXCR and kept in-frame beta chains. Each entry is one CDR3 protein sequence, shown with its most common DNA and genes. The table for this sample lists about 320,000 distinct CDR3 sequences; roughly 9.5% of them were counted only once. The ten largest clones add up to 4.3% of the sample. The source material was PBMCs. The receptors originated from a human donor in good health (CMV status not recorded). Some clones in this sample may be carry-over from other donors' samples.

The rearrangement links TRBV12-3 or TRBV12-4 to TRBJ2-2; perhaps TRBD2 as D (5 bases). The CDR3 is made up of 15 amino acids. V dropped 7 bases and J dropped 8 bases, with 20 bases sitting between them. The CDR3 sequence is CASNLFGILEGELFF. CDR3 bases: TGTGCCAGCAATTTGTTCGGGATCCTAGAAGGGGAGCTGTTTTTT.

This clonotype was picked up many times. This chain connects TRBV4-1 to TRBJ2-4, with D unclear. Germline CDR1 reads MGHRA; CDR2 reads YSYEKL. Deletions cut 6 bases from V and 6 bases from J, with 24 bases between. The length of the CDR3 is 17 residues. The CDR3 nucleotides are TGCGCCAGCAGTCCCCATGGGGAAGGGTACGCGAGAAACATTCAGTACTTC. Translating it yields CASSPHGEGYARNIQYF.

Ten or more counts support this clonotype. The CDR3 reads CASRRVFGTRDYEQYF. In DNA form, the CDR3 reads TGTGCCAGCAGACGAGTATTCGGGACTAGGGACTACGAGCAGTACTTC. The chain carries TRBV7-6 and TRBJ2-7, with 8 bases that match TRBD2. Trimming removed 6 bases from V and 3 bases from J; junction bases left unmatched: 13. The CDR3 is 16 amino acids. Germline V CDR1 and CDR2: SGHVS, FNYEAQ.

This clonotype has a handful of counts. This CDR3 is CSAATGLAKNIQYF. In DNA form, the CDR3 reads TGCAGTGCCGCGACAGGGCTTGCCAAAAACATTCAGTACTTC. This chain links TRBV20-1 with TRBJ2-4; 7 bases are a match to TRBD1. Germline CDR1 reads DFQATT; CDR2 reads SNEGSKA (reference sequence). With V trimmed by 6 bases and J by 1 base, 6 bases remained unmatched. This CDR3 region has 14 residues.

The chain uses TRBV29-1 and TRBJ1-2, with a weak D call TRBD1 (5 bases). The V gene's germline CDR1 is SQVTM and CDR2 ANQGSEA. The CDR3 covers 13 residues. The V and J ends lost 4 bases and 7 bases respectively, with 16 bases between them. CDR3 amino acids: CSVGERGGVGYTF. CDR3 DNA sequence: TGCAGCGTTGGTGAGCGGGGGGGTGTTGGCTACACCTTC.

The sample holds many counts of this clonotype. The gene calls are TRBV7-3 and TRBJ2-3; 8 bases align to TRBD2. The CDR3 contains 16 residues. V was pared by 5 bases and J by 2 bases, with 9 bases of the junction left unmatched. The germline V gene encodes CDR1 SGHTA and CDR2 FQGTGA. CDR3 sequence reads: CASSTPTSGYTDTQYF. The CDR3 nucleotides are TGTGCCAGCAGCACTCCCACTAGCGGTTACACAGATACGCAGTATTTT.

The table lists this clonotype with a count of one. The rearrangement joins TRBV4-1 to TRBJ1-4; D possibly corresponds to TRBD1 (5 bases). Germline lookup yields CDR1 MGHRA and CDR2 YSYEKL. V lost 3 bases and J 7 bases, leaving 18 bases between the germline ends. This CDR3 has 16 amino acids. The CDR3 bases are TGCGCCAGCAGCCAGGGGACCGGCGTGTTGTCTGAAAAACTGTTTTTT. It is translated as CASSQGTGVLSEKLFF.

This clonotype was seen at least ten times. V gene TRBV7-8 combines with J gene TRBJ1-5; D is unclear. Trimming shortened V by 2 bases and J by 7 bases, and 12 bases separated the two germline ends. This CDR3 is 14 amino acids long. The germline V gene has CDR1 SGHVS and CDR2 FQNEAQ. The CDR3 nucleotides are TGTGCCAGCAGCTTAAAGTTAAGGTGGCAGCCCCAGCATTTT. Amino acids: CASSLKLRWQPQHF.

This clonotype has just a few counts. V and J are TRBV4-1 and TRBJ2-7, with a possible D match to TRBD2 (5 bases). The CDR3 covers 15 residues. V was shortened by 0 bases and J by 0 bases, with 9 bases between the two germline ends. CDR1 MGHRA and CDR2 YSYEKL come from the germline V gene. The CDR3 protein is CASSQDSGISYEQYF. DNA for the CDR3: TGCGCCAGCAGCCAAGATTCCGGGATCTCCTACGAGCAGTACTTC.

A few counts support this clonotype. The chain is built from TRBV27 and TRBJ1-2, with a possible D match to TRBD1 (6 bases). The CDR3 loop spans 15 amino acids. Trimming stripped 3 bases from V and 0 bases from J, with 11 bases between. Germline CDR1 and CDR2: MNHEY and SMNVEV (reference sequence). CDR3 sequence: CASSFGRGSNYGYTF. In DNA, the CDR3 is TGTGCCAGCAGTTTTGGCAGGGGATCTAACTATGGCTACACCTTC.

This clonotype has more than one count but fewer than ten. The chain carries TRBV7-8 and TRBJ1-3; tentative D call: TRBD1 (6 bases). V lost 6 bases and J lost 4, with 22 bases in between. Per the germline V gene, CDR1 is SGHVS and CDR2 is FQNEAQ. The CDR3 is made up of 17 amino acids. The CDR3 here is CASSLIAGGREGNTIYF. CDR3 coding DNA: TGTGCCAGCAGTTTAATCGCCGGGGGCAGGGAAGGAAACACCATATATTTT. Full variable domain (missing parts from reference TRBV7-8 and TRBJ1-3): GAGVSQSPRYKVAKRGQDVALRCDPISGHVSLFWYQQALGQGPEFLTYFQNEAQLDKSGLPSDRFFAERPEGSVSTLKIQRTQQEDSAVYLCASSLIAGGREGNTIYFGEGSWLTVV.

There are many counts of this clonotype. The rearrangement links TRBV7-8 to TRBJ1-2; 10 nucleotides agree with TRBD1. Trimming removed 5 bases from V and 6 bases from J; junction bases left unmatched: 9. The germline gives CDR1 SGHVS, CDR2 FQNEAQ. The CDR3 totals 15 residues. The DNA of the CDR3 is TGTGCCAGCAGCCGCCGGGGACAGGGGAAAAATGGCTACACCTTC. As protein: CASSRRGQGKNGYTF.

The gene calls are TRBV12-3 or TRBV12-4 and TRBJ1-5; 9 nucleotides align to TRBD1. The CDR3 is made up of 15 amino acids. V gave up 2 bases and J gave up 4 bases; unmatched junction bases: 3. CDR3 loop: CASSLYRGLNQPQHF. The CDR3 DNA follows: TGTGCCAGCAGTTTATACAGGGGGCTAAATCAGCCCCAGCATTTT.

This clonotype has just a few counts. The gene calls are TRBV7-2 and TRBJ2-2, with 12 bases aligning to TRBD2. V shed 5 bases, J shed 1 base, and the junction held 14 bases outside the gene matches. This CDR3 spans 20 amino acids. Germline CDR1 and CDR2: SGHTA and FQGNSA. The CDR3 sequence is CASSARLAGDPRQNTGELFF. Here the CDR3 DNA reads TGTGCCAGCAGCGCACGACTAGCGGGGGACCCCCGGCAGAACACCGGGGAGCTGTTTTTT.

This clonotype was observed a few times. This chain links TRBV7-3 with TRBJ1-5, with D possibly being TRBD1 (6 bases). Germline V gives CDR1 SGHTA, CDR2 FQGTGA. The CDR3 totals 12 residues. CDR3 in amino acids: CGDKGSNQPQHF. DNA for the CDR3: TGTGGGGACAAAGGAAGCAATCAGCCCCAGCATTTT.

This clonotype was observed a handful of times. J is TRBJ2-7 and V is TRBV12-5, with D maybe TRBD2 (6 bases). Per the germline V gene, CDR1 is LGHNT and CDR2 is FRNRAP. The CDR3 is made up of 15 amino acids. The V end was cut by 1 base, the J end by 4 bases, with 14 bases between. The DNA of the CDR3 is TGTGCTAGTGGTTTGGGACCGGGACTCCCTTACGAGCAGTACTTC. As protein: CASGLGPGLPYEQYF.